The clone carrying this T cell receptor beta chain was counted only a few times. The CDR3 end is not reached by the read, which stops 3 residues before it; the germline J gene fills it in. The sample belongs to a study of T cell clonality in common variable immunodeficiency. Generated by immunoSEQ multiplex PCR, the TCRdb table keeps only in-frame clones and is missing some. The record shows about 47,000 clones for this sample, with no singletons present. The germline V gene has CDR1 LNHDA and CDR2 SQIVND (reference sequence). This CDR3 contains 14 residues. V lost 1 base, J lost 5 bases, and 4 bases stayed unmatched.

Sequenced input: peripheral blood mononuclear cells. The chain joins TRBV19 to TRBJ1-2, with 7 bases identical to TRBD1. The clonotype comes from a person aged 18 to 75 in good health. The sequenced part of the CDR3 DNA is TGTGCCAGTAGTATAGGTTCAGGGGGTTATGGC. This encodes CASSIGSGGYG. Given in full, the CDR3 is CASSIGSGGYGYTF.